This entry lists 20 T cell receptor beta chains sequenced from one sample in a study of blood T cell repertoires in COVID-19. Assay: immunoSEQ multiplex PCR; the TCRdb copy retains only in-frame clones and omits some. The table lists just over 150,000 clones, roughly 79% of them singletons. The sample taken for sequencing was peripheral blood. The origin of the receptors is a woman older than 75 with acute or convalescent COVID-19.

This chain joins TRBV14 and TRBJ2-1; D gene ambiguous. Germline V gene sequence: CDR1 SGHDN, CDR2 FVKESK. The CDR3 sequence is 14 residues long. V was clipped by 5 bases and J by 4 bases, with 12 bases between them. The CDR3 DNA sequence: TGTGCCAGCAGCAAAAAACCAACTTACAATGAGCAGTTCTTC. Encoded protein: CASSKKPTYNEQFF.

This clone came up once. The rearrangement uses TRBV5-4 and TRBJ2-2; 8 positions match TRBD1. CDR3 length: 14 amino acids. V lost 9 bases and J lost 4; bases outside the gene matches: 8. Germline V gene data show CDR1 as SGHNT and CDR2 as YYREEE (reference sequence). The CDR3 protein is CAMTPDRGTGELFF. CDR3 bases: TGTGCCATGACGCCTGACAGGGGCACCGGGGAGCTGTTTTTT. Looking up the rest from reference TRBV5-4 and TRBJ2-2 gives the full variable domain: ETGVTQSPTHLIKTRGQQVTLRCSSQSGHNTVSWYQQALGQGPQFIFQYYREEENGRGNFPPRFSGLQFPNYSSELNVNALELDDSALYLCAMTPDRGTGELFFGEGSRLTVL.

This clone was counted a single time. V usage is TRBV11-3 and J usage is TRBJ1-1; 8 bases match TRBD1. CDR1 is SGHNT, CDR2 YENEEA, per germline. The CDR3 extends over 14 amino acids. V gave up 5 bases and J gave up 0 bases; unmatched junction bases: 2. The CDR3 sequence is CASSPGGMNTEAFF. In DNA, the CDR3 is TGTGCCAGCAGCCCAGGGGGCATGAACACTGAAGCTTTCTTT.

This chain joins TRBV4-1 and TRBJ1-2, with D perhaps TRBD1 (5 bases). The length of the CDR3 is 15 residues. Germline V gene lookup returns CDR1 MGHRA and CDR2 YSYEKL. Deletions cut 1 base from V and 0 bases from J, with 9 bases between. CDR3 sequence reads: CASSQVQTANYGYTF. The CDR3 DNA reads TGCGCCAGCAGCCAAGTGCAGACAGCTAACTATGGCTACACCTTC.

This chain joins TRBV7-8 and TRBJ2-7, with D hard to call. CDR1 and CDR2 (germline): SGHVS, FQNEAQ. Trimming took off 5 bases at V and 2 bases at J, with 4 bases between the two ends. The CDR3 covers 11 residues. Here the CDR3 reads CASSPTYEQYF. CDR3 bases: TGTGCCAGCAGCCCCACCTACGAGCAGTACTTC.

V gene TRBV27 combines with J gene TRBJ2-1; 7 bases are shared with TRBD2. The V and J ends lost 6 bases and 7 bases, in that order; junction bases with no gene match: 9. CDR3 length: 14 residues. Germline V gene data show CDR1 as MNHEY and CDR2 as SMNVEV (reference sequence). CDR3 protein: CASSPLGGGNEQFF. The CDR3 DNA reads as TGTGCCAGCAGCCCACTCGGGGGAGGGAATGAGCAGTTCTTC.

The V gene is TRBV3-1 (or the pseudogene TRBV3-2), the J gene TRBJ2-7; weak D call: TRBD2 (6 bases). This CDR3 region has 14 residues. The germline gives CDR1 LGHDT, CDR2 YNNKEL (reference sequence). Trimming took off 4 bases at V and 6 bases at J, with 16 bases between the two ends. CDR3 sequence (DNA): TGTGCCAGCAGCCCGGGGAGGTCTAGCACCGAGCAGTACTTC. Its translation: CASSPGRSSTEQYF.

This clone was seen a single time. The genes are TRBV5-1 and TRBJ2-5, with D tentatively TRBD2 (6 bases). The V gene's germline CDR1 is SGHRS and CDR2 YFSETQ. The CDR3 has 16 amino acids. Trimming left V 2 bases short and J 5 bases short, with 19 bases between. The CDR3 region is CASSFSWEANRETQYF. Here the CDR3 DNA reads TGCGCCAGCAGCTTTTCGTGGGAGGCCAACAGGGAGACCCAGTACTTC.

The V gene is TRBV3-1 (or the pseudogene TRBV3-2), the J gene TRBJ1-6; 9 bases match TRBD1. The CDR3 has 16 residues. Germline V gene sequence: CDR1 LGHDT, CDR2 YNNKEL (reference sequence). The V gene end was trimmed by 3 bases and the J gene end by 0 bases; junction bases not matched to a gene: 0. The CDR3 region has the DNA TGTGCCAGCAGCCAGGGACAGGGCTCCTATAATTCACCCCTCCACTTT. Translating gives CASSQGQGSYNSPLHF.

The CDR3 loop is CASSQEGWGDTEAFF. The CDR3 bases are TGCGCCAGCAGCCAAGAAGGGTGGGGGGACACTGAAGCTTTCTTT. The chain couples TRBV4-3 to TRBJ1-1, with D tentatively TRBD1 (5 bases). Germline V CDR1 and CDR2: LGHNA, YSLEER. The CDR3 loop spans 15 amino acids. Trimming shortened V by 0 bases and J by 3 bases, and 11 bases separated the two germline ends.

This chain joins TRBV7-6 and TRBJ2-1, with 8 nucleotides matching TRBD1. The length of the CDR3 is 14 residues. The germline V gene has CDR1 SGHVS and CDR2 FNYEAQ. V lost 5 bases, J lost 8 bases, and 8 bases stayed unmatched. In nucleotides, the CDR3 is TGTGCCAGCAGCCTGGGACAGGCCTGGGATGAGCAGTTCTTC. This translates into CASSLGQAWDEQFF.

The rearrangement links TRBV4-3 to TRBJ1-1, with D possibly being TRBD1 (6 bases). The V gene's germline CDR1 is LGHNA and CDR2 YSLEER. The V and J ends lost 1 base and 1 base respectively, with 19 bases between them. CDR3 length: 18 amino acids. The CDR3: CASSQGTRGRGANTEAFF. CDR3 in DNA: TGCGCCAGCAGCCAAGGAACCAGGGGAAGGGGAGCGAACACTGAAGCTTTCTTT.

V gene TRBV29-1 combines with J gene TRBJ2-3; 9 nucleotides agree with TRBD1. After removal of 0 bases from V and 4 bases from J, the junction contained 5 bases not matched to a gene. Germline-derived CDR1 and CDR2 are SQVTM and ANQGSEA. This CDR3 has 15 residues. The CDR3 nucleotides read TGCAGCGTTGAAGATCAGGGACAGGGACCAGATACGCAGTATTTT. Protein product: CSVEDQGQGPDTQYF.

The chain employs TRBV5-6 and TRBJ2-2; D is perhaps TRBD2 (5 bases). The CDR3 spans 16 residues. Germline-derived CDR1 and CDR2 are SGHDT and YYEEEE. Trimming took off 5 bases at V and 1 base at J, with 15 bases between the two ends. The CDR3 DNA follows: TGTGCCAGCAGTTCCCCCCGGGAACGGAACACCGGGGAGCTGTTTTTT. Translation gives CASSSPRERNTGELFF.

This clone has a handful of counts. The chain carries TRBV6-5 and TRBJ2-7; 7 positions match TRBD1. The CDR3 totals 14 residues. Trimming took 5 bases from V and 3 from J; bases not matched to a gene: 7. Germline loops: CDR1 MNHEY, CDR2 SVGAGI. In nucleotides, the CDR3 is TGTGCCAGCAGTCCATGGGACAGCCTCTACGAGCAGTACTTC. This gives the protein CASSPWDSLYEQYF.

The chain employs TRBV18 and TRBJ2-5; 7 nucleotides match TRBD2. The CDR3 sequence is 14 residues long. V gave up 2 bases and J gave up 7 bases; unmatched junction bases: 7. Germline CDR1 and CDR2: KGHSH and LQKENI. In nucleotides, the CDR3 is TGTGCCAGCTCACCATTGGCGGGAGAGGCGACCCAGTACTTC. Translation gives CASSPLAGEATQYF.

The CDR3 spells CASSFGDRMNTEAFF. The DNA of the CDR3 is TGTGCCAGCAGTTTCGGGGACAGAATGAACACTGAAGCTTTCTTT. The J gene is TRBJ1-1, the V gene TRBV27; 7 positions match TRBD1. Germline V lookup: CDR1 MNHEY, CDR2 SMNVEV (reference sequence). The CDR3 has 15 residues. V lost 3 bases to trimming and J lost 0 bases; unmatched junction nucleotides: 4.

In this sample, this clone turned up a few times. The CDR3 nucleotides are TGTGCCAGCAGTGACCTGGGACTCTACAATGAGCAGTTCTTC. Amino acid sequence: CASSDLGLYNEQFF. The J gene is TRBJ2-1, the V gene TRBV2, with D possibly being TRBD2 (6 bases). Trimming removed 3 bases from V and 3 bases from J, with 9 bases in between. Germline CDR1 is SNHLY and CDR2 is FYNNEI. The CDR3 has 14 amino acids.

This clone was counted a single time. The chain couples TRBV5-1 to TRBJ2-5; D unclear. Trimming took off 3 bases at V and 4 bases at J, with 13 bases between the two ends. This CDR3 has 14 amino acids. Germline V gene data show CDR1 as SGHRS and CDR2 as YFSETQ. The CDR3 loop reads CASSSPSTRETQYF. In DNA, the CDR3 is TGCGCCAGCAGCTCACCAAGTACGCGAGAGACCCAGTACTTC.

This chain joins TRBV7-9 and TRBJ2-3; D is possibly TRBD2 (5 bases). V lost 3 bases to trimming and J lost 7 bases, with 8 bases between them. This CDR3 spans 12 amino acids. In germline, CDR1 is SEHNR, CDR2 FQNEAQ (reference sequence). The CDR3 DNA reads TGTGCCAGCAGCTTGGTGACTAATACGCAGTATTTT. It yields the protein CASSLVTNTQYF.